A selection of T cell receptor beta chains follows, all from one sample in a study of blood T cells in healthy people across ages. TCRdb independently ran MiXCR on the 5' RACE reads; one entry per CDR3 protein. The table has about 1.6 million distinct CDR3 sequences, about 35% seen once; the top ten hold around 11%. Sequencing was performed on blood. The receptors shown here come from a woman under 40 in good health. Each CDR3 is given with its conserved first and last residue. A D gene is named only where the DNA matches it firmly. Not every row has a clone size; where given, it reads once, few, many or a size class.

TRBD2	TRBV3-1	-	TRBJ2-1	TGTGCCAGCAGTAAGATGGAGCGGGGGGCCTACAATGAGCAGTTCTTC	CASSKMERGAYNEQFF
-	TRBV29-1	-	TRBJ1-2	TGCAGCGTTGATTTGTCAGATTCTGACTATGGCTACACCTTC	CSVDLSDSDYGYTF
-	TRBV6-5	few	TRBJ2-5	TGTGCCAGCACGGGAGTTGAGACCCAGTACTTC	CASTGVETQYF
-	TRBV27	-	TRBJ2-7	TGTGCCAGCAGTTTATTCGGGGGTTCGAACGAGCGGTACTTC	CASSLFGGSNERYF
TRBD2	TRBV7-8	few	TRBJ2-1	TGTGCCAGCAGCATCGCTAGCGGGAGCTACAATGAGCAGTTCTTC	CASSIASGSYNEQFF
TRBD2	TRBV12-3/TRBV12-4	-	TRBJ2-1	TGTGCCAGCAGTTTAACCCGGGGGGATGACAATGAGCAGTTCTTC	CASSLTRGDDNEQFF
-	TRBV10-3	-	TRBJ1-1	TGTGCCATCAGTGAGTTTCAGGGGATGAACACTGAAGCTTTCTTT	CAISEFQGMNTEAFF
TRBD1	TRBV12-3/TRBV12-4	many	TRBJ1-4	TGTGCCAGCAGCGAGACAGGGGTTTTTGAAAAACTGTTTTTT	CASSETGVFEKLFF
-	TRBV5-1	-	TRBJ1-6	TGCGCCAGCAGCTTGACAGGAGATTATAATTCACCCCTCCACTTT	CASSLTGDYNSPLHF
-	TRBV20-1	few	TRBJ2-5	TGCAGTGCTAGCGTCTTCTGGGGGACCCAGTACTTC	CSASVFWGTQYF
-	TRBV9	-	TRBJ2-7	TGTGCCAACAGCCTCACGGGGATCTCCTACGAGCAGTACTTC	CANSLTGISYEQYF
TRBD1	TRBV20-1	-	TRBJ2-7	TGCAGTGCTAGACAGACAGGGATTCGAACCTACGAGCAGTACTTC	CSARQTGIRTYEQYF
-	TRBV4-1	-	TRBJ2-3	TGCGCCAGCAGCCAAGATGTTTTGGGAGCATACACAGATACGCAGTATTTT	CASSQDVLGAYTDTQYF
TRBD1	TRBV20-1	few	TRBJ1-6	TGCAGTGCTAGAGATCAGGGACAGGGGGATAATTCACCCCTCCACTTT	CSARDQGQGDNSPLHF
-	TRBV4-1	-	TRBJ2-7	TGCGCCAGCAGCCCCACCCTCGCGCAGGCCTTCTACGAGCAGTACTTC	CASSPTLAQAFYEQYF
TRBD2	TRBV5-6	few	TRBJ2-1	TGTGCCAGCAGCTTGCCCCCAGCGACTAGCGGGGGCTACAATGAGCAGTTCTTC	CASSLPPATSGGYNEQFF
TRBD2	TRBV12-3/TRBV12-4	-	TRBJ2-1	TGTGCCAGCAGTCCGTCACTAGCGGGGCCACAGGGTGAGCAGTTCTTC	CASSPSLAGPQGEQFF
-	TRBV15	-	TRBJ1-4	TGTGCCACCAGCAGAGATCTCGCCTTAGTGAGGGAGGGGGATGAAAAACTGTTTTTT	CATSRDLALVREGDEKLFF
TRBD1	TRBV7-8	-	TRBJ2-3	TGTGCCAGCAGCTTAGAGGACAGGGGCACTAGCACAGATACGCAGTATTTT	CASSLEDRGTSTDTQYF
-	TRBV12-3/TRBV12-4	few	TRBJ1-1	TGTGCCAGCAGAACAGACGGGGTGGGAGCTTTCTTT	CASRTDGVGAFF
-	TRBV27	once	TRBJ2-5	TGTGCCAGCAGTCCTTTAGGGGCCGGGTTGCGAGAGACCCAGTACTTC	CASSPLGAGLRETQYF
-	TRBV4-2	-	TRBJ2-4	TGTGCCAGCAGCCAAGTTAGGGTGGGAGCCGATGAGCAGTACTTC	CASSQVRVGADEQYF
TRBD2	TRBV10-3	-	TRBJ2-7	TGTGCCATCAGTGGACTAGCGGGAGTGAACGAGCAGTACTTC	CAISGLAGVNEQYF
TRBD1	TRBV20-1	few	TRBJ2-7	TGCAGTGCTAGAGACCGGGACAGGGTATACGAGCAGTACTTC	CSARDRDRVYEQYF
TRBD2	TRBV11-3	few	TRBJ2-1	TGTGCCAGCAGCTTGGGAGCGGGGCGGGATGAGCAGTTCTTC	CASSLGAGRDEQFF
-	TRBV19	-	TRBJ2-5	TGTGCCAGTAGTCCAACAGGGGAGGCCTACGGGCAGTACTTC	CASSPTGEAYGQYF
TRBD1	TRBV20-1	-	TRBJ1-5	TGCAGTGCTAGGGGGGGACAGGCGAATCAGCCCCAGCATTTT	CSARGGQANQPQHF
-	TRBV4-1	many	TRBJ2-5	TGCGCCAGCAGCTCTTTCCGGGGGGCTTGGACCCAGTACTTC	CASSSFRGAWTQYF
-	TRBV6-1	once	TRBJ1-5	TGTGCCAGCAGTGAATATAGAGGCAGGGGTCAGCCCCAGCATTTT	CASSEYRGRGQPQHF
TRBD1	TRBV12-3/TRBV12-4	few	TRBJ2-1	TGTGCCAGCAGTTTGCTTTCGGGACAGTGGGACAATGAGCAGTTCTTC	CASSLLSGQWDNEQFF
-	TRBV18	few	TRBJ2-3	TGTGCCAGCTCACCACTAGAAACCCCCACGCAGTATTTT	CASSPLETPTQYF
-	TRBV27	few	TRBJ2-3	TGTGCCAGCAGGGGCGGAAACACAGATACGCAGTATTTT	CASRGGNTDTQYF
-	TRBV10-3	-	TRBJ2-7	TGTGCCATCAGGGAGACAGGTTACGAGCAGTACTTC	CAIRETGYEQYF
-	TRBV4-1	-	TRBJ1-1	TGCGCCAGCAGCCAAGATGTGGGGGGACGGACTGGGGCGCTTGAAGCTTTCTTT	CASSQDVGGRTGALEAFF
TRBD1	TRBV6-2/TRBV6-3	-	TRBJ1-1	TGTGCCAGCAGTACTGGACCCAGGGGGCCTTTGACTGAAGCTTTCTTT	CASSTGPRGPLTEAFF
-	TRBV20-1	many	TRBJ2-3	TGCAGTCTCCCCCGCGGAGGAGGCGATACGCAGTATTTT	CSLPRGGGDTQYF
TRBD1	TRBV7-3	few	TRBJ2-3	TGTGCCAGCAGCTTAGTCAGCGACAGGGGTGCAGATACGCAGTATTTT	CASSLVSDRGADTQYF
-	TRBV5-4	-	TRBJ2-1	TGTGCCAGCAGCTTACTTCAGGGATTTGACAATGAGCAGTTCTTC	CASSLLQGFDNEQFF
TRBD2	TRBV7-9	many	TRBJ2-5	TGTGCCAGCAGTTCGACGGGGGGGCCCCAAGAGACCCAGTACTTC	CASSSTGGPQETQYF
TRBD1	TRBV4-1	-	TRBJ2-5	TGCGCCAGCAGCCAAGATGGACAGGGGTCGAGACACGGCCTCCTCCAAGAGACCCAGTACTTC	CASSQDGQGSRHGLLQETQYF
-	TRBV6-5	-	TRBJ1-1	TGTGCCAGCAGTCAGGCGTGGAGCACTGAAGCTTTCTTT	CASSQAWSTEAFF
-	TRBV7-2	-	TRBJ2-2	TGTGCCAGCAGCATCGACGCGAACACCGGGGAGCTGTTTTTT	CASSIDANTGELFF
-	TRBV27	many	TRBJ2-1	TGTGCCAGCAGTCCCCGGGGGGCTGAGAATGAGCAGTTCTTC	CASSPRGAENEQFF
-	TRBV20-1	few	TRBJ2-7	TGCAGTGCTAGAGTCCCAGGTACCTACGAGCAGTACTTC	CSARVPGTYEQYF
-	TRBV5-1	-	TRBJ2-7	TGCGCCAGCAGCTTGGATAATTTTTACTCCTACGAGCAGTACTTC	CASSLDNFYSYEQYF
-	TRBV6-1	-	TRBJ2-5	TGTGCCAGCGATAGGGACCGGGAGACCCAGTACTTC	CASDRDRETQYF
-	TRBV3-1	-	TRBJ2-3	TGTGCCAGCAGCCAAGACCGGACAACCCAACGGACAGATACGCAGTATTTT	CASSQDRTTQRTDTQYF
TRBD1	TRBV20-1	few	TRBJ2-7	TGCAGTGCTTCCAATTTGGACAGGACCTACGAGCAGTACTTC	CSASNLDRTYEQYF
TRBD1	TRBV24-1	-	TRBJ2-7	TGTGCCACCAGTGATTTACAGGGGTACGAGCAGTACTTC	CATSDLQGYEQYF
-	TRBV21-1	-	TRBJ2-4	-	CASSVGQGIAKNIQYF